Sequencing of this T cell receptor (beta chain) was carried out in a study of T cell repertoires in cytomegalovirus infection (dated by TCRdb to the late 2010s). Turning to the overall study: Donor HLA type was relevant to the analysis, as public TCR beta signatures indicated carriage of CMV infection together with the matching HLA type. Results and caveats for the whole study, not just this receptor: In both this cohort and an independent roughly 400-donor cohort, the cumulative frequency of public TCR beta family members distinguished carriers of CMV infection plus the relevant HLA type. The ex vivo response was dominated by HLA-C-restricted CMV-specific TCR beta clonotypes, which also provided the single most frequent clonotype in two of eight donors.

TCRdb names Illumina HiSeq 1500 as the instrument used. TCRdb trimmed public reads at Q25 via fastp, called clones via MiXCR and kept in-frame beta chains. CDR3 protein duplicates are merged, each entry listing the most common genes and DNA. Here the sample has 100,000 to 150,000 distinct CDR3 sequences; roughly a quarter occur a single time. The ten largest clones add up to 34% of the sample. In the case of this clonotype: Its antigen is unknown. There are no base qualities to consult, and no much larger clone falls within one base.

Trimming removed 4 bases from V and 0 bases from J, leaving 9 bases between the germline ends. The germline V gene provides CDR1 SGHTA and CDR2 FQGNSA. The CDR3 starts with the cysteine, ends with the phenylalanine, and has 14 residues. This entry keeps only the CDR3 DNA: 42 bases, framed from base 1. The chain couples TRBV7-2 to TRBJ1-1; TRBD1 might be the D gene, on 5 matching bases. This receptor was identified in a human donor in good health (CMV status not recorded). Some clones in this sample may be carry-over from other donors' samples. The sequenced material came from PBMCs, sequenced either directly or after in vitro stimulation (not recorded which). The DNA sequence follows: TGTGCCAGCAGCTCTTGGGGGGTGAACACTGAAGCTTTCTTT. Its protein is CASSSWGVNTEAFF.